The present entry profiles one T cell receptor (beta chain) with its context. The data are from a study of CD4+ T cells in melanoma. Only in-frame clones appear in the TCRdb table, and some are missing; sequencing was by immunoSEQ multiplex PCR. The sample has 15,000 to 20,000 clones; 81% are singletons. Trimming left V 2 bases short and J 0 bases short, with 10 bases between. This CDR3 comprises 15 residues. Germline V gene sequence: CDR1 SGHDN, CDR2 FVKESK. Input material: cells from a culture (not recorded whether cultured in vitro). The chain recombines TRBV14 with TRBJ1-1; tentatively, D is TRBD1 (6 bases). This clonotype originated in a human donor with melanoma. The CDR3 nucleotides read TGTGCCAGCAGCCAAAACAGGGCCATGAACACTGAAGCTTTCTTT. Translated: CASSQNRAMNTEAFF.